This T cell receptor (beta chain) was identified in a study of CD8 T cells in Susac syndrome. The RNA, about 0.45 to 1 ug, was put through reverse transcription using random hexamers. A multiplex approach, immunoSEQ multiplex PCR, amplified TCR beta CDR3 across 54 Vbeta and 13 Jbeta. TCRdb processed the immunoSEQ multiplex PCR reads anew with MiXCR; each CDR3 protein has one entry. This sample carries approximately 150,000 distinct CDR3 sequences, approximately 93% of them seen once, and the ten largest clones take around 0.097%. Between the trimmed V and J ends, which lost 4 bases and 8 bases, there was a span of 16 bases. CDR1 and CDR2 (germline): MDHEN, SYDVKM. There are 14 residues in the CDR3.

The TCR originated in a human donor with multiple sclerosis. The chain uses TRBV28 and TRBJ2-3; D perhaps matches TRBD2 (6 bases). The sequenced material came from CD4+ T cells from PBMCs. The CDR3 region has the DNA TGTGCCAGCAGTTCCAGCCGCGCGGGGCTTACGCAGTATTTT. This translates into CASSSSRAGLTQYF.